Here is one T cell receptor (beta chain) with its context. Its cognate antigen is unknown. Next came a second PCR, run for about 7 to 11 cycles, which used a sample-barcoded 5' primer along with a J-beta primer mix. Each CDR3 protein gets one entry after TCRdb re-called the 5' RACE reads with MiXCR. This sample has hundreds of thousands of distinct CDR3 sequences; about 44% occur once, and the top ten carry around 15%. This sample was taken from a study of blood T cells in healthy people across ages. Points from the study as a whole: In these data, TCR beta diversity tracked strongly with naive T cell percentage.

Germline V lookup: CDR1 ENHRY, CDR2 SYGVKD. V lost 5 bases and J lost 7; bases outside the gene matches: 11. The CDR3 has 15 amino acids. Every sample gave at least 5 micrograms of total RNA when it was extracted. Material: blood. The chain combines TRBV10-3 with TRBJ1-2; TRBD1 matches 9 bases. The source of this sequence is a man aged 25-45 years in good health. CDR3 nucleotide sequence: TGTGCCATCAGTTCGAGGGACAGGGTCTACGCTGGCTACACCTTC. Translating it yields CAISSRDRVYAGYTF.